Presented here are 27 T cell receptor beta chains from one specimen sequenced in a study of blood T cell repertoires in COVID-19 (dated by TCRdb to the early 2020s). To prepare the library, the immunoSEQ multiplex PCR assay was applied. What TCRdb holds here is the immuneACCESS table cut down to in-frame rearrangements. Part of the clones is not present; checked against another copy, under half of the missing clones reflect an unresolved V gene, and the others are unexplained. Across this sample there are 140,000 to 150,000 clones, with roughly 81% seen only once. Roughly 3.5% of the sample is taken by the ten largest. The material sequenced was PBMCs or T cells enriched from blood (not recorded which). The receptor set was obtained from a woman between 50 and 59 years old with acute COVID-19.

This rearrangement joins TRBV4-1 to TRBJ1-2; D is possibly TRBD1 (5 bases). Germline CDR1 is MGHRA and CDR2 is YSYEKL. Trimming removed 0 bases at V and 0 bases at J, with 11 bases between. The CDR3 sequence is 16 residues long. The CDR3 nucleotides are TGCGCCAGCAGCCAAGAGGTTGGGGGGACTAACTATGGCTACACCTTC. Residues: CASSQEVGGTNYGYTF.

The chain links TRBV5-1 to TRBJ2-7, with D maybe TRBD1 (5 bases). The CDR3 sequence is 16 residues long. V dropped 0 bases and J dropped 0 bases, with 13 bases sitting between them. Germline V gene data show CDR1 as SGHRS and CDR2 as YFSETQ. CDR3 loop: CASSLAQGDSSYEQYF. The CDR3 region has the DNA TGCGCCAGCAGCTTGGCCCAAGGCGACAGCTCCTACGAGCAGTACTTC. Drawing the rest from reference TRBV5-1 and TRBJ2-7, the complete variable domain is KAGVTQTPRYLIKTRGQQVTLSCSPISGHRSVSWYQQTPGQGLQFLFEYFSETQRNKGNFPGRFSGRQFSNSRSEMNVSTLELGDSALYLCASSLAQGDSSYEQYFGPGTRLTVT.

The rearrangement links TRBV30 to TRBJ2-7, with 10 nucleotides matching TRBD2. The CDR3 extends over 18 amino acids. Per the germline V gene, CDR1 is GTSNPN and CDR2 is SVGIG (reference sequence). V was clipped by 6 bases and J by 0 bases; unmatched bases: 17. CDR3 DNA sequence: TGTGCCTGCCCCTTAACTAGCGGGGCGAGCGACGGCTCCTACGAGCAGTACTTC. Residues: CACPLTSGASDGSYEQYF.

The rearrangement uses TRBV4-1 and TRBJ2-5; 10 nucleotides agree with TRBD1. CDR3 length equals 15 residues. V lost 1 base to trimming and J lost 4 bases; unmatched junction nucleotides: 3. Germline lookup yields CDR1 MGHRA and CDR2 YSYEKL. The CDR3 spells CASSQAGQGSETQYF. The DNA of the CDR3 is TGCGCCAGCAGCCAAGCGGGACAGGGGTCAGAGACCCAGTACTTC.

The rearrangement uses TRBV27 and TRBJ1-2; the match to TRBD1 covers 7 bases. In germline, CDR1 is MNHEY, CDR2 SMNVEV (reference sequence). Germline trimming cut 0 bases from V and 8 bases from J; bases unmatched to any gene: 3. The CDR3 spans 13 residues. CDR3 residues: CASSLSRGSGYTF. The CDR3 DNA reads as TGTGCCAGCAGTTTATCCAGGGGGAGCGGCTACACCTTC.

The V and J genes are TRBV6-1 and TRBJ2-7; D is undetermined. There are 14 residues in the CDR3. Trimming removed 0 bases from V and 1 base from J, with 7 bases in between. CDR1 and CDR2 from the germline V gene are MNHNS and SASEGT. Here the CDR3 reads CASSEASLSYEQYF. The CDR3 DNA sequence: TGTGCCAGCAGTGAAGCGTCACTTTCCTACGAGCAGTACTTC.

J is TRBJ2-1 and V is TRBV10-2, with 7 bases lining up with TRBD2. The CDR3 runs 13 residues. V lost 0 bases to trimming and J lost 9 bases; unmatched junction nucleotides: 2. Germline V gives CDR1 WSHSY, CDR2 SAAADI. The CDR3 coding sequence is TGCGCCAGCAGTGAGTCGGGCGGGGGTGAGCAGTTCTTC. It specifies CASSESGGGEQFF.

The V gene is TRBV15, the J gene TRBJ2-5; 8 bases fit TRBD2. V trimming: 4 bases; J trimming: 4 bases; junction bases outside the gene matches: 8. The CDR3 runs 15 residues. Germline V gene sequence: CDR1 LNHNV, CDR2 YYDKDF (reference sequence). CDR3 DNA sequence: TGTGCCACCAGCAAGGGACGGGGGGGTAGAGAGACCCAGTACTTC. Translated: CATSKGRGGRETQYF.

This clone is medium-sized (0.01 to 0.1%) within its sample. The rearrangement links TRBV2 to TRBJ2-4; D uncertain. Germline V lookup: CDR1 SNHLY, CDR2 FYNNEI. Between the trimmed V and J ends, which lost 4 bases and 4 bases, there was a span of 14 bases. This CDR3 is built from 15 residues. The CDR3 DNA follows: TGTGCCAGCAGTGTATCGGGTTCCGCTAAAAACATTCAGTACTTC. Residues: CASSVSGSAKNIQYF.

This clone was counted between two and nine times. This chain connects TRBV9 to TRBJ2-1, with D possibly TRBD1 on 6 matching bases. Germline lookup yields CDR1 SGDLS and CDR2 YYNGEE. The CDR3 contains 15 residues. V was clipped by 4 bases and J by 6 bases, with 17 bases between them. The CDR3 spells CASSPTGSWGNEQFF. CDR3 coding DNA: TGTGCCAGCAGCCCCACAGGGTCTTGGGGCAATGAGCAGTTCTTC.

The chain uses TRBV29-1 and TRBJ2-1; 14 bases are a match to TRBD2. The V segment lost 6 bases and the J segment 6 bases; nucleotides outside the gene matches: 7. The CDR3 consists of 15 residues. Germline CDR1 reads SQVTM; CDR2 reads ANQGSEA. The CDR3 reads CSVDGTSGSLNEQFF. The CDR3 DNA sequence: TGCAGCGTCGATGGGACTAGCGGGAGTCTCAATGAGCAGTTCTTC.

The chain combines TRBV7-9 with TRBJ2-7; TRBD1 might be the D (6 bases). Germline V lookup: CDR1 SEHNR, CDR2 FQNEAQ (reference sequence). The germline V and J ends were trimmed by 0 bases and 9 bases, with 12 bases remaining between them. CDR3 length equals 13 residues. The CDR3 sequence is CASSLAGHWGQYF. For the CDR3, the DNA is TGTGCCAGCAGCTTAGCGGGACACTGGGGGCAGTACTTC. The full variable domain, in which reference TRBV7-9 and TRBJ2-7 provide the parts outside the CDR3, is DTGVSQNPRHKITKRGQNVTFRCDPISEHNRLYWYRQTLGQGPEFLTYFQNEAQLEKSRLLSDRFSAERPKGSFSTLEIQRTEQGDSAMYLCASSLAGHWGQYFGPGTRLTVT.

The chain is built from TRBV19 and TRBJ2-7; 7 bases fit TRBD2. The V and J ends lost 5 bases and 2 bases, in that order; junction bases with no gene match: 6. CDR1 is LNHDA, CDR2 SQIVND, per germline (reference sequence). The CDR3 runs to 14 residues. The CDR3: CASSFAGAAYEQYF. The CDR3 DNA is TGTGCCAGTAGTTTCGCGGGAGCCGCCTACGAGCAGTACTTC. Full variable domain (outside the CDR3, taken from reference TRBV19 and TRBJ2-7): DGGITQSPKYLFRKEGQNVTLSCEQNLNHDAMYWYRQDPGQGLRLIYYSQIVNDFQKGDIAEGYSVSREKKESFPLTVTSAQKNPTAFYLCASSFAGAAYEQYFGPGTRLTVT.

The V and J genes are TRBV6-5 and TRBJ1-6, with 7 bases that match TRBD1. The germline CDR1 and CDR2 sequences are MNHEY and SVGAGI. The CDR3 length is 14 residues. The V gene end was trimmed by 8 bases and the J gene end by 7 bases; junction bases not matched to a gene: 8. CDR3: CASYRDSQNSPLHF. The CDR3, as DNA: TGTGCCAGCTACAGGGACAGCCAAAATTCACCCCTCCACTTT.

V gene TRBV18 combines with J gene TRBJ1-5; unclear D gene. Looked up from germline, CDR1 is KGHSH and CDR2 is LQKENI. This CDR3 is 14 amino acids long. Between the trimmed V and J ends, which lost 6 bases and 0 bases, there was a span of 9 bases. The CDR3 is CASSLRYSNQPQHF. The CDR3 DNA reads TGTGCCAGCTCTCTTCGGTATAGCAATCAGCCCCAGCATTTT.

The J gene is TRBJ1-6, the V gene TRBV12-3 or TRBV12-4, with TRBD1 as a possible D gene (5 bases). With 6 bases removed from V and 10 bases from J, the gap between germline ends came to 10 bases. The CDR3 sequence is 12 residues long. Written as DNA, the CDR3 is TGTGCCAGCAGGGCTCGGGGGTCACCCCTCCACTTT. Translating gives CASRARGSPLHF.

This clone was seen only a few times. This sequence joins TRBV10-3 and TRBJ1-2, with D tentatively TRBD1 (5 bases). Germline V gene lookup returns CDR1 ENHRY and CDR2 SYGVKD. Deletions cut 2 bases from V and 0 bases from J, with 10 bases between. This CDR3 comprises 15 residues. The CDR3 nucleotides are TGTGCCATCAGTGAGGCTCAGGGCGCTAACTATGGCTACACCTTC. Amino acid sequence: CAISEAQGANYGYTF.

The rearrangement uses TRBV7-9 and TRBJ2-2; no definite D call. The CDR3 has 16 amino acids. The V end was cut by 1 base, the J end by 0 bases, with 9 bases between. The germline V gene has CDR1 SEHNR and CDR2 FQNEAQ (reference sequence). The CDR3 sequence: CASSLGSVANTGELFF. The CDR3 DNA follows: TGTGCCAGCAGCTTAGGGTCAGTCGCGAACACCGGGGAGCTGTTTTTT.

The chain joins TRBV15 to TRBJ2-5; tentative D call: TRBD2 (5 bases). The CDR3 consists of 14 residues. Germline CDR1 is LNHNV and CDR2 is YYDKDF (reference sequence). The DNA of the CDR3 is TGTGCTACCCGTGGGGTTGGGAGCCAAGAGACCCAGTACTTC. It yields the protein CATRGVGSQETQYF.

This clone was recorded many times. The chain uses TRBV18 and TRBJ1-1; possibly TRBD1 for D (6 bases). This CDR3 contains 14 residues. Germline V CDR1 and CDR2: KGHSH, LQKENI. The V gene lost 2 bases and the J gene lost 1 base, with 8 bases spanning the gap. The CDR3 here is CASSPDRKNTEAFF. The DNA for the CDR3 is TGTGCCAGCTCACCAGACAGGAAGAACACTGAAGCTTTCTTT.

The V gene is TRBV7-6, the J gene TRBJ1-4; 7 bases map to TRBD1. V was clipped by 1 base and J by 12 bases; unmatched bases: 11. Germline values: CDR1 SGHVS, CDR2 FNYEAQ. There are 15 residues in the CDR3. CDR3 nucleotides: TGTGCCAGCAGCTTAGTTTGGGGACCCCAGGGGGAACTGTTTTTT. Translation gives CASSLVWGPQGELFF.

This clone was seen a single time. J is TRBJ2-6 and V is TRBV19; weak D call: TRBD2 (6 bases). CDR1 is LNHDA, CDR2 SQIVND, per germline (reference sequence). CDR3 length equals 18 residues. Deletions cut 2 bases from V and 0 bases from J, with 14 bases between. CDR3: CASSIIGDWGSGANVLTF. The CDR3 DNA reads as TGTGCCAGTAGTATAATAGGGGACTGGGGCTCTGGGGCCAACGTCCTGACTTTC.

The chain has TRBV29-1 and TRBJ2-1; TRBD2 might be the D (7 bases). The germline gives CDR1 SQVTM, CDR2 ANQGSEA. The CDR3 has 15 amino acids. Trimming pared 6 bases from V and 0 bases from J, leaving 15 bases between. CDR3 amino acids: CSVGGGTNSYNEQFF. CDR3 nucleotides: TGCAGCGTGGGGGGCGGGACTAACTCCTACAATGAGCAGTTCTTC.

The chain employs TRBV6-1 and TRBJ1-2; the D is unclear. V was trimmed by 1 base and J by 2 bases, leaving 5 bases between them. The CDR3 runs 13 residues. The germline V gene encodes CDR1 MNHNS and CDR2 SASEGT. CDR3 protein: CASSEGRNYGYTF. The CDR3 DNA follows: TGTGCCAGCAGTGAAGGCAGGAACTATGGCTACACCTTC.

This clone was counted a few times. The chain uses TRBV5-1 and TRBJ2-2; TRBD2 matches 14 bases. The V and J ends lost 3 bases and 2 bases, in that order; junction bases with no gene match: 3. Germline V gene lookup returns CDR1 SGHRS and CDR2 YFSETQ. CDR3 length: 17 amino acids. The CDR3 DNA is TGCGCCAGCAGCTCTGGGACTAGCGGGAGAAACACCGGGGAGCTGTTTTTT. As protein: CASSSGTSGRNTGELFF.

The chain links TRBV9 to TRBJ2-7, with 7 bases that match TRBD2. The germline gives CDR1 SGDLS, CDR2 YYNGEE. The V gene end was trimmed by 0 bases and the J gene end by 6 bases; junction bases not matched to a gene: 6. CDR3 length equals 14 residues. CDR3 sequence reads: CASSVEAGVREQYF. As DNA, the CDR3 is TGTGCCAGCAGCGTAGAGGCGGGAGTCCGCGAGCAGTACTTC.

This rearrangement joins TRBV12-5 to TRBJ2-1; 7 positions match TRBD2. With 7 bases clipped from V and 8 bases from J, the junction kept 11 bases outside the gene matches. This CDR3 spans 14 amino acids. From germline, CDR1 is LGHNT and CDR2 FRNRAP. This CDR3 reads CASAREGRGDEQFF. The CDR3 nucleotides read TGTGCTAGTGCCCGAGAAGGGAGGGGCGATGAGCAGTTCTTC.